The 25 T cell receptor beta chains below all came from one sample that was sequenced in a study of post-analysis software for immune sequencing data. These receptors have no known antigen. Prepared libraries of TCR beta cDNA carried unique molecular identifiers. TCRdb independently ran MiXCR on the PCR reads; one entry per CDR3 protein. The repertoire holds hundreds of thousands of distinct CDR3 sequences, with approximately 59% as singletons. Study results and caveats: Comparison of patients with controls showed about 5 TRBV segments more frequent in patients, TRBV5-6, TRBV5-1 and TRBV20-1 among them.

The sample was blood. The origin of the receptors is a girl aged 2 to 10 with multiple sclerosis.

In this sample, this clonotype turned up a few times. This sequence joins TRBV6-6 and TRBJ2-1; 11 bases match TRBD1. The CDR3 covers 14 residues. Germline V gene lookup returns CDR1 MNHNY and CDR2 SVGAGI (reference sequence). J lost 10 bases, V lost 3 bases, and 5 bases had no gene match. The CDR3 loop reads CASSYPGQGGEQFF. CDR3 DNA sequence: TGTGCCAGCAGTTATCCGGGACAGGGGGGCGAGCAGTTCTTC.

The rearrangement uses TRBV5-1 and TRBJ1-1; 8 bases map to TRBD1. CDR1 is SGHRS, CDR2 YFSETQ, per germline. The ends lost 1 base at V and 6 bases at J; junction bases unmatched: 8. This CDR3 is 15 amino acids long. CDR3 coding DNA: TGCGCCAGCAGCTTGTCCCCAGGGGGCAACGCTGAAGCTTTCTTT. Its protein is CASSLSPGGNAEAFF.

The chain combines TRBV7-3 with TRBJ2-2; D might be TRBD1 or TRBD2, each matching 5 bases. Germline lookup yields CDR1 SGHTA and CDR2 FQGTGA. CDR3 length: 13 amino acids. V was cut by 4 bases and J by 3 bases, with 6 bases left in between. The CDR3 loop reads CASSSGHTGELFF. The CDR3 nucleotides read TGTGCCAGCAGCTCGGGGCACACCGGGGAGCTGTTTTTT.

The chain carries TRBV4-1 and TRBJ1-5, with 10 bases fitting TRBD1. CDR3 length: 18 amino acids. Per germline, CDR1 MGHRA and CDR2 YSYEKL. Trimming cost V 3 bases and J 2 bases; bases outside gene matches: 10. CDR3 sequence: CASSQAGTGEAGNQPQHF. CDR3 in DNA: TGCGCCAGCAGCCAGGCCGGGACAGGGGAGGCGGGCAATCAGCCCCAGCATTTT.

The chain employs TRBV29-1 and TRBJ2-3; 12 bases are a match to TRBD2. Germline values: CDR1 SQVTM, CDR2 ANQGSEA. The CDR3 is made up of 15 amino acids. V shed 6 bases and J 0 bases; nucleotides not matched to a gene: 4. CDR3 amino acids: CSVWTSGVSTDTQYF. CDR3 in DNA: TGCAGCGTGTGGACTAGCGGGGTTAGCACAGATACGCAGTATTTT.

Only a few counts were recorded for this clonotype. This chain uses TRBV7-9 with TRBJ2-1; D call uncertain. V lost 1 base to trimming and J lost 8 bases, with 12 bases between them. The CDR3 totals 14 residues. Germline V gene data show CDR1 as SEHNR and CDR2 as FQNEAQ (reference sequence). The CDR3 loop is CASSLGQVKDEQFF. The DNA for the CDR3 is TGTGCCAGCAGCTTAGGGCAGGTAAAGGATGAGCAGTTCTTC.

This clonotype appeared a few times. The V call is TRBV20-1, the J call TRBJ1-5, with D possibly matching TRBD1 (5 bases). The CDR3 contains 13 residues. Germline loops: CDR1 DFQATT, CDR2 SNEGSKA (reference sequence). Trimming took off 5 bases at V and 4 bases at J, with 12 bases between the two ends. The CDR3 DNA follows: TGCAGTGCTGGGGGGTCCGCTAATCAGCCCCAGCATTTT. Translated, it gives CSAGGSANQPQHF.

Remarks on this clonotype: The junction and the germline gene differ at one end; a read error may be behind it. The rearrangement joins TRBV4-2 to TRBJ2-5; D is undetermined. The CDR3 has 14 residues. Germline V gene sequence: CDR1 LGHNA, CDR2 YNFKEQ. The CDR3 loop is CASSQRLHQETRYF. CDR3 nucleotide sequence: TGTGCCAGCAGCCAACGACTCCACCAAGAGACCCGGTACTTC.

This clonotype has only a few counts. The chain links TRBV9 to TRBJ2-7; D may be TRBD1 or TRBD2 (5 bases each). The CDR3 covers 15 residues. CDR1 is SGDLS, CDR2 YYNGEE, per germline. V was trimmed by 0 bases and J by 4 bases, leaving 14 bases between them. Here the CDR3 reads CASSVVGGEGYEQYF. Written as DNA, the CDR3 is TGTGCCAGCAGCGTAGTTGGGGGAGAGGGGTACGAGCAGTACTTC.

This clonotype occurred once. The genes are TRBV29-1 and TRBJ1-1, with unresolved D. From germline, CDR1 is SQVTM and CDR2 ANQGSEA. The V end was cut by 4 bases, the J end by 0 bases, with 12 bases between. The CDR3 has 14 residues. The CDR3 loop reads CSVVGSLMNTEAFF. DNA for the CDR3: TGCAGCGTTGTAGGCAGCCTCATGAACACTGAAGCTTTCTTT.

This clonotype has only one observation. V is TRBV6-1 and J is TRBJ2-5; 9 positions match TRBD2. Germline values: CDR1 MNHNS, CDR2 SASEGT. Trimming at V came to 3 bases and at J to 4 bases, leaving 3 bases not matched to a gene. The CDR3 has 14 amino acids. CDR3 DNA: TGTGCCAGCAGTGACGGCGGGGGGGGAGAGACCCAGTACTTC. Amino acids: CASSDGGGGETQYF.

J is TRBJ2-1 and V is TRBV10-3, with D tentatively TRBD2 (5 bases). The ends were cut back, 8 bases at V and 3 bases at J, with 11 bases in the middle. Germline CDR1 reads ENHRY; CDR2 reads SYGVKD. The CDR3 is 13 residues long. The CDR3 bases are TGTGCCATCTCTCGGGGTGACTACAATGAGCAGTTCTTC. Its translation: CAISRGDYNEQFF.

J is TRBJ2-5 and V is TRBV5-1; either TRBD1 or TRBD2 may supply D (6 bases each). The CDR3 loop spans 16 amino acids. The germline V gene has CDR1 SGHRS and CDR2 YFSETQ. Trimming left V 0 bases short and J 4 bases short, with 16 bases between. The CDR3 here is CASSLEGGAGPETQYF. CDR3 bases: TGCGCCAGCAGCTTGGAGGGGGGAGCGGGTCCAGAGACCCAGTACTTC. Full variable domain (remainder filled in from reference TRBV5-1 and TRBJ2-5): KAGVTQTPRYLIKTRGQQVTLSCSPISGHRSVSWYQQTPGQGLQFLFEYFSETQRNKGNFPGRFSGRQFSNSRSEMNVSTLELGDSALYLCASSLEGGAGPETQYFGPGTRLLVL.

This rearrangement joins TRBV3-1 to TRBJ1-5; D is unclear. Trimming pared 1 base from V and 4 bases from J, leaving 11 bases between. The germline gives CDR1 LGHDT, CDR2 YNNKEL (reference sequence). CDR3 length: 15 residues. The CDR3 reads CASSQGDTDNQPQHF. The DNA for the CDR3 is TGTGCCAGCAGCCAAGGGGATACTGATAATCAGCCCCAGCATTTT.

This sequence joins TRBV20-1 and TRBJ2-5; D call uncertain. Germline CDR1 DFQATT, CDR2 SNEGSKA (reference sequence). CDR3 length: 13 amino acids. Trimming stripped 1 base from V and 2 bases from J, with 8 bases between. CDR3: CSARVVLQETQYF. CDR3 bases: TGCAGTGCTAGAGTGGTGCTACAAGAGACCCAGTACTTC.

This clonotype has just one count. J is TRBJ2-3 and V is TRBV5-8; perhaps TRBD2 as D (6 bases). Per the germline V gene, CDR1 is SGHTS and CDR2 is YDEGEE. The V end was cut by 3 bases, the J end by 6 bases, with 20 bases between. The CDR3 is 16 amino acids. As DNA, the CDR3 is TGTGCCAGCAGCTCGACCTTACTAGCTTCAAGCGATACGCAGTATTTT. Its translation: CASSSTLLASSDTQYF.

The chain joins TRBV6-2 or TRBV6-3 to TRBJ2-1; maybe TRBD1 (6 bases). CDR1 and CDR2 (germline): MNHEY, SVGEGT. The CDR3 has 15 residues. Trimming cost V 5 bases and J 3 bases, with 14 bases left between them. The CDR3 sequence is CASSRQDFGYNEQFF. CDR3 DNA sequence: TGTGCCAGCAGTCGACAGGACTTCGGCTACAATGAGCAGTTCTTC.

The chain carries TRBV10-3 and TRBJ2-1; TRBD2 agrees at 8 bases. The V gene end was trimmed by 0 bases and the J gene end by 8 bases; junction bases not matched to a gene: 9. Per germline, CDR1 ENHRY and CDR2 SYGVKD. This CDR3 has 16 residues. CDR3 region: CAISESFRGGGDEQFF. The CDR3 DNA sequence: TGTGCCATCAGTGAGTCCTTTCGGGGGGGCGGGGATGAGCAGTTCTTC.

Here the CDR3 DNA reads TGCAGCGTTGAACTTCACCAGGGGGGTTTGTCTGCCTATGGCTACACCTTC. Its protein product is CSVELHQGGLSAYGYTF. The chain joins TRBV29-1 to TRBJ1-2, with 7 nucleotides matching TRBD1. Germline V gives CDR1 SQVTM, CDR2 ANQGSEA. This CDR3 is built from 17 residues. Trimming removed 2 bases from V and 4 bases from J; junction bases left unmatched: 16.

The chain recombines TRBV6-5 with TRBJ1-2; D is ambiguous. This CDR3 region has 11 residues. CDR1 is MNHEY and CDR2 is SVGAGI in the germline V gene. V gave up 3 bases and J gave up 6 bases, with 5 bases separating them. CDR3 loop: CASSYPNGYTF. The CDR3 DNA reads TGTGCCAGCAGTTATCCCAATGGCTACACCTTC.

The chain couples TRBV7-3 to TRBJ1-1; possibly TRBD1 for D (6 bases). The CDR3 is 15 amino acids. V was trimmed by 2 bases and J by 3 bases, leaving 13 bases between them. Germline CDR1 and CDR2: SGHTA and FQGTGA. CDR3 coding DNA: TGTGCCAGCAGCTTATCAAACTCAGGGGACACTGAAGCTTTCTTT. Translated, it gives CASSLSNSGDTEAFF.

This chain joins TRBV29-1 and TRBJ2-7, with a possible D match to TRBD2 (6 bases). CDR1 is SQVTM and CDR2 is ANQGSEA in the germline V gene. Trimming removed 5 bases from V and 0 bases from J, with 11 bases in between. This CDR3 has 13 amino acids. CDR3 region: CSVFLGGSYEQYF. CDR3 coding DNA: TGCAGCGTTTTTCTGGGGGGCTCCTACGAGCAGTACTTC.

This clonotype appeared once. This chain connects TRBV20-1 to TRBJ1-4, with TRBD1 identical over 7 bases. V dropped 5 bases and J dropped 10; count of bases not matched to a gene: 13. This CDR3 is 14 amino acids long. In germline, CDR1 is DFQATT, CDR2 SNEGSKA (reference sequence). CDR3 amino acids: CSAGTERQGGKLFF. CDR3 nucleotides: TGCAGTGCTGGGACGGAACGACAGGGAGGAAAACTGTTTTTT.

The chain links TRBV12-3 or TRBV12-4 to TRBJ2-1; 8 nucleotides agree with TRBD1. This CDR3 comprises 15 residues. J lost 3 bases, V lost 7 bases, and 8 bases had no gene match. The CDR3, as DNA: TGTGCCAGCAACCCGCTCGGGACAGGCTACAATGAGCAGTTCTTC. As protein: CASNPLGTGYNEQFF.

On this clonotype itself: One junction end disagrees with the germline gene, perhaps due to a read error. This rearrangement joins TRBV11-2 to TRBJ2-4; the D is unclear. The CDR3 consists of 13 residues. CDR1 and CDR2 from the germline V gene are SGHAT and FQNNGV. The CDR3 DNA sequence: TGTGCCAACAGCTACTTAGCCAAAAACATTCAGTACTTC. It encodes CANSYLAKNIQYF.